These 9 T cell receptor beta chains came from one sample sequenced in a study of cytomegalovirus exposure and HLA in healthy donors. Primers included in the PCR were 60 Vbeta and 13 Jbeta primers. TCRdb keeps only in-frame clones here, not all; method: immunoSEQ multiplex PCR. The table shows fewer than 350,000 clones, with roughly 90% occurring only once. Sequences were obtained from PBMCs. The receptors here all came from a woman aged 18-29 years in good health and CMV-seronegative.

J is TRBJ2-3 and V is TRBV7-3; tentatively, D is TRBD2 (5 bases). Trimming shortened V by 2 bases and J by 2 bases, and 14 bases separated the two germline ends. Germline loops: CDR1 SGHTA, CDR2 FQGTGA. The CDR3 runs 16 residues. CDR3 region: CASSLGSLDSTDTQYF. For the CDR3, the DNA is TGTGCCAGCAGCTTAGGATCACTAGACTCCACAGATACGCAGTATTTT. The variable domain in full, completed from reference TRBV7-3 and TRBJ2-3, reads GAGVSQTPSNKVTEKGKYVELRCDPISGHTALYWYRQSLGQGPEFLIYFQGTGAADDSGLPNDRFFAVRPEGSVSTLKIQRTERGDSAVYLCASSLGSLDSTDTQYFGPGTRLTVL.

The chain uses TRBV11-2 and TRBJ1-1; tentative D call: TRBD1 (5 bases). Deletions cut 6 bases from V and 11 bases from J, with 16 bases between. The CDR3 has 12 amino acids. Germline V CDR1 and CDR2: SGHAT, FQNNGV. The CDR3 is CASSPPGGWAFF. The CDR3 nucleotides are TGTGCCAGCAGTCCCCCGGGGGGTTGGGCTTTCTTT.

The chain employs TRBV9 and TRBJ2-2; possible D gene TRBD2, 5 bases. Per the germline V gene, CDR1 is SGDLS and CDR2 is YYNGEE. CDR3 size: 15 residues. The V gene lost 4 bases and the J gene lost 0 bases, with 10 bases spanning the gap. The CDR3 nucleotides read TGTGCCAGCAGCACTAGACCCGCGAACACCGGGGAGCTGTTTTTT. This encodes CASSTRPANTGELFF. Looking up the rest from reference TRBV9 and TRBJ2-2 gives the full variable domain: DSGVTQTPKHLITATGQRVTLRCSPRSGDLSVYWYQQSLDQGLQFLIQYYNGEERAKGNILERFSAQQFPDLHSELNLSSLELGDSALYFCASSTRPANTGELFFGEGSRLTVL.

The genes are TRBV28 and TRBJ2-6, with a possible D match to TRBD2 (6 bases). Germline V CDR1 and CDR2: MDHEN, SYDVKM. V gave up 2 bases and J gave up 2 bases, with 7 bases separating them. The CDR3 has 15 amino acids. The CDR3 sequence: CASSLGEAGANVLTF. In DNA form, the CDR3 reads TGTGCCAGCAGTTTAGGGGAGGCTGGGGCCAACGTCCTGACTTTC.

The chain links TRBV15 to TRBJ2-7, with 9 nucleotides matching TRBD2. CDR1 and CDR2 from the germline V gene are LNHNV and YYDKDF (reference sequence). Trimming took 0 bases from V and 6 from J; bases not matched to a gene: 6. The CDR3 extends over 15 amino acids. In nucleotides, the CDR3 is TGTGCCACCAGCAGAGAGAGCAGCGGGGGGCGCGAGCAGTACTTC. It encodes CATSRESSGGREQYF.

The rearrangement joins TRBV2 to TRBJ2-7, with 7 nucleotides matching TRBD1. This CDR3 region has 13 residues. CDR1 is SNHLY, CDR2 FYNNEI, per germline. V was pared by 9 bases and J by 0 bases, with 5 bases of the junction left unmatched. The CDR3, as DNA: TGTGCCAGTAGCTGGGACAGCTCCTACGAGCAGTACTTC. Its protein is CASSWDSSYEQYF.

This chain uses TRBV5-1 with TRBJ1-1, with D perhaps TRBD1 (6 bases). V lost 4 bases and J 7 bases, leaving 11 bases between the germline ends. The CDR3 extends over 12 amino acids. Germline-derived CDR1 and CDR2 are SGHRS and YFSETQ. The CDR3 DNA follows: TGCGCCAGCAGCCGTACAGGGAATGAAGCTTTCTTT. Translation: CASSRTGNEAFF.

V gene TRBV19 combines with J gene TRBJ1-5; weak D call: TRBD1 (6 bases). The CDR3 extends over 15 amino acids. Germline V gene data show CDR1 as LNHDA and CDR2 as SQIVND (reference sequence). Between the trimmed V and J ends, which lost 7 bases and 3 bases, there was a span of 16 bases. CDR3 coding DNA: TGTGCCAGTAATCCGCGTGGGGGGGCCAATCAGCCCCAGCATTTT. This translates into CASNPRGGANQPQHF.

The chain couples TRBV5-1 to TRBJ1-2, with D unresolved. V shed 0 bases and J shed 8 bases, with 14 bases lying between them. Germline V gene sequence: CDR1 SGHRS, CDR2 YFSETQ. The CDR3 is made up of 14 amino acids. The CDR3 DNA is TGCGCCAGCAGCTTGGTGAGCCAGACGGAGGGCTACACCTTC. Protein product: CASSLVSQTEGYTF.